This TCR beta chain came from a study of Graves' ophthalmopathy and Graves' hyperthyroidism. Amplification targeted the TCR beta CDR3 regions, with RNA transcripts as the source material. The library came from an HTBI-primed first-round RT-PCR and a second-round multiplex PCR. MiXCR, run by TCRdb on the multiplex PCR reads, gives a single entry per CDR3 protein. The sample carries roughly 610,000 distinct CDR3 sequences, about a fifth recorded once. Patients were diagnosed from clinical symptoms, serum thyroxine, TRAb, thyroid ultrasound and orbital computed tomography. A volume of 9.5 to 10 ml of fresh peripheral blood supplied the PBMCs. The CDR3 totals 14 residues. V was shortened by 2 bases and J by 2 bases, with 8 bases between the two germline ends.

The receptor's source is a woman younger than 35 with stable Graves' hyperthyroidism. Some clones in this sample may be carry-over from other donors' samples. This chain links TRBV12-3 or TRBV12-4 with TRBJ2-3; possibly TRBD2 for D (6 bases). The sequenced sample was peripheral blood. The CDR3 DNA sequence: TGTGCCAGCAGTTTAACGGGGGACACAGATACGCAGTATTTT. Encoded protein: CASSLTGDTDTQYF.